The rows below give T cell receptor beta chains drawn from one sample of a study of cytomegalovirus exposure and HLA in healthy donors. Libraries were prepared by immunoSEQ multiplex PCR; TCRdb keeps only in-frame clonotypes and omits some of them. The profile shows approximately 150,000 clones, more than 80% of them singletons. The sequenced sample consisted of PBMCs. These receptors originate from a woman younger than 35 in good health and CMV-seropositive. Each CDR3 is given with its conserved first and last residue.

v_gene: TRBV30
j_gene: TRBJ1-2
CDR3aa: CALDQTGAYGYTF

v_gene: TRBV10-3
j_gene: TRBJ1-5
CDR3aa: CAISDEGQGFQPQHF

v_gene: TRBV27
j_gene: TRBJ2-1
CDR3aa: CASSLSSGSSYNEQFF

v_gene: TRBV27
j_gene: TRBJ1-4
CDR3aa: CASTQTGGLEKLFF

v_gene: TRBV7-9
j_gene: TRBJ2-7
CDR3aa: CASSSLGGATYF

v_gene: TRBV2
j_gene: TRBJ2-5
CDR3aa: CASRPDRSRWTQYF

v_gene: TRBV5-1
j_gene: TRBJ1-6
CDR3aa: CASSYSLGGTRYNSPLHF

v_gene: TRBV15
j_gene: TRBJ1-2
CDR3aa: CATSRDLTGDGYTF

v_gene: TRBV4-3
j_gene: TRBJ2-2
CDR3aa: CASSKSAGVGELFF

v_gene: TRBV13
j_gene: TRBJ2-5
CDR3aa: CASSYLRQETQYF

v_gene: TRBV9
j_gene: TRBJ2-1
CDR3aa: CASSVVLGGGYNEQFF

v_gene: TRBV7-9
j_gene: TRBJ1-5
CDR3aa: CASSFIQPPTQHF

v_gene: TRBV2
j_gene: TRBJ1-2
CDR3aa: CASSEGQVYGYTF

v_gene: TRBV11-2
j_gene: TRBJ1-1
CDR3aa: CASSLGTGNTEAFF

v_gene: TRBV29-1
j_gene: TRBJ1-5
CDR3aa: CSAGQARGPQHF

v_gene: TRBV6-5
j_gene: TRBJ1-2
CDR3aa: CASSYTTQGAPGYTF

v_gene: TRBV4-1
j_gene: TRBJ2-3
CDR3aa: CASSRTGLSGDTQYF

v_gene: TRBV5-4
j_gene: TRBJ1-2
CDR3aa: CASSLGGQSSYGYTF

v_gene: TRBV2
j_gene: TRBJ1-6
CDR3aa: CASSITDRANSPLHF

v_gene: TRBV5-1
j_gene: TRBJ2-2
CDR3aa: CASSGQPGQRTGELFF

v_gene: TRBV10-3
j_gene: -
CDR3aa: CAISPLAESSYEQYF

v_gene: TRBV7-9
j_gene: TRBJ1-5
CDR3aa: CASSLQGFNQPQHF

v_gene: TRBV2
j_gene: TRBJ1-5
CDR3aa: CASRDRVWDQPQHF

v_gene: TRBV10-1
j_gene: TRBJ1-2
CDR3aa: CASSESSRVGYTF

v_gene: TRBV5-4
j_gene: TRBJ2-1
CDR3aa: CASSPALGGAGNEQFF

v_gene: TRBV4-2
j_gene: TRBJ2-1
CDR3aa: CASSERLAGDYNEQFF

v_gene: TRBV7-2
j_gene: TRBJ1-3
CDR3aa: CASSTGGVGNTIYF

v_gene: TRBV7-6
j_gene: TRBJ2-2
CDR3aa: CASSPTGASNTGELFF

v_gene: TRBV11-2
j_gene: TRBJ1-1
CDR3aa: CASSLGRQGGMNTEAFF

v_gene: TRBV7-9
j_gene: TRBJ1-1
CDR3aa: CASSLSGTEAFF

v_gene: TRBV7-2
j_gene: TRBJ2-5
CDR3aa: CASSLPRLAAYEETQYF

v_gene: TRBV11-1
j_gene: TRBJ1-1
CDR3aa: CASSFYGKGDTEAFF

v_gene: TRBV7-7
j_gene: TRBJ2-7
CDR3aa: CASSTGTEQTSNSYEQYF

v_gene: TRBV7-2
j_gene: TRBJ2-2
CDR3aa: CASSLAGGPGTGELFF

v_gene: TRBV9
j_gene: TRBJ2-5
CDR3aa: CASSVGGQKETQYF

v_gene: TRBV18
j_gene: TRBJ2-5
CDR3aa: CASSGAQETQYF

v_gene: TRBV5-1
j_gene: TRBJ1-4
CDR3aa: CASSFSGNSNEKLFF

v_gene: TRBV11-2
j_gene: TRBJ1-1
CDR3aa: CASSGQPGTEAFF

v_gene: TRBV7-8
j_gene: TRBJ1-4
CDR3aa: CASSLPSGTGVEKLFF

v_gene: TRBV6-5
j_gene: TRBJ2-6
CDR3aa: CASSYSTGAGANVLTF

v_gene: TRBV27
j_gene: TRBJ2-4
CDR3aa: CASSRTPVRQGTKNIQYF

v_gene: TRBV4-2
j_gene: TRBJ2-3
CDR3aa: CASSQGVGGSSSVDTQYF

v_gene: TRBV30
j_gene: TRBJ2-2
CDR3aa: CAWSLTETGELFF

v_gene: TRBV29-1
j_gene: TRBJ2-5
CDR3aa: CSASTSGDYQETQYF